The 7 T cell receptor beta chains below were found in one sample sequenced in a study of blood T cell repertoires in COVID-19. Clones were read by immunoSEQ multiplex PCR, and TCRdb kept only the in-frame ones, dropping some. Found here are 170,000 or so clones, roughly nine tenths of them singletons; the top ten hold more than 6.5%. Sequenced: PBMCs or T cells enriched from blood (not recorded which). The source of these receptors is a woman aged 45 to 65 who had recovered from COVID-19.

This clone was observed once. The V gene is TRBV11-2, the J gene TRBJ2-7, with 11 bases lining up with TRBD2. Germline CDR1 is SGHAT and CDR2 is FQNNGV. The length of the CDR3 is 15 residues. With V trimmed by 5 bases and J by 5 bases, 8 bases remained unmatched. DNA for the CDR3: TGTGCCAGCAGCCTCACTAGCGGGAGAGTCGACGAGCAGTACTTC. It translates to CASSLTSGRVDEQYF.

This clone was picked up a small number of times. The chain joins TRBV6-1 to TRBJ1-6, with 10 bases identical to TRBD1. The CDR3 extends over 15 amino acids. The trim removed 1 base at V and 9 bases at J, leaving 3 bases unmatched. The V gene's germline CDR1 is MNHNS and CDR2 SASEGT. This chain's CDR3 is CASSEGDRGFSPLHF. The CDR3 DNA sequence: TGTGCCAGCAGTGAAGGGGACAGGGGTTTTTCACCCCTCCACTTT.

The CDR3 DNA follows: TGTGCCACCAGTGAAATGCGGCAGGGGACCTACAATGAGCAGTTCTTC. Translated: CATSEMRQGTYNEQFF. The rearrangement links TRBV24-1 to TRBJ2-1, with D possibly TRBD1 on 6 matching bases. V lost 4 bases, J lost 2 bases, and 14 bases lay in between. Germline CDR1 reads KGHDR; CDR2 reads SFDVKD. This CDR3 contains 16 residues.

V is TRBV28 and J is TRBJ1-1; D is unresolved. CDR3 length: 13 residues. With 2 bases removed from V and 10 bases from J, the gap between germline ends came to 14 bases. Per the germline V gene, CDR1 is MDHEN and CDR2 is SYDVKM. The CDR3 bases are TGTGCCAGCAGTTTAGCTTCGGGTAATGTAGCTTTCTTT. Amino acids: CASSLASGNVAFF.

The chain combines TRBV25-1 with TRBJ1-2; D unclear. Trimming cost V 4 bases and J 2 bases, with 11 bases left between them. Germline CDR1 reads MGHDK; CDR2 reads SYGVNS. The CDR3 is 14 residues long. CDR3 in amino acids: CASSARLQNYGYTF. DNA for the CDR3: TGTGCCAGCAGTGCTAGGTTGCAGAACTATGGCTACACCTTC.

The chain has TRBV28 and TRBJ2-7; the D is unclear. The CDR3 consists of 13 residues. Germline loops: CDR1 MDHEN, CDR2 SYDVKM. V was trimmed by 6 bases and J by 3 bases, leaving 12 bases between them. The chain's CDR3 is CASRIPVSYEQYF. DNA for the CDR3: TGTGCCAGCAGGATACCGGTGAGCTACGAGCAGTACTTC.

The chain couples TRBV19 to TRBJ1-1, with 8 bases identical to TRBD1. The CDR3 runs 14 residues. V gave up 7 bases and J gave up 8 bases; unmatched junction bases: 12. The V gene's germline CDR1 is LNHDA and CDR2 SQIVND (reference sequence). CDR3 sequence: CASMTTGVGSEAFF. The CDR3 DNA sequence: TGTGCCAGTATGACGACAGGGGTGGGGTCGGAAGCTTTCTTT.